This T cell receptor beta chain was captured by sequencing in a study of cytomegalovirus exposure and HLA in healthy donors. Overall study: Prior work identified around 110 million unique TCR beta sequences in 190 million or so T cells. General study findings and limits: In a later analysis, 16,951 TCR beta sequences were associated with HLA alleles at 0.05 false discovery rate.

A word on this clone: Antigen unknown.

Vbeta (60) and Jbeta (13) primers were used in the PCR. The assay was immunoSEQ multiplex PCR, and TCRdb's table has in-frame clones only and misses some. The sample holds 150,000 or so clones; over 65% are singletons and the top ten take around 0.71%. Despite likely unrecorded immune exposures, the donors were nominally healthy at the time of sampling. The germline V gene encodes CDR1 SGHRS and CDR2 YFSETQ. The CDR3 spans 14 residues. Losses at the gene ends were 3 bases for V and 6 bases for J; bases not matched to a gene: 4. This receptor was obtained from a female donor in good health and CMV-seronegative. Sequenced input: PBMCs. The gene calls are TRBV5-1 and TRBJ2-7; 12 bases line up with TRBD1. The CDR3 sequence: CASSWGQGAIEQYF. DNA of the CDR3: TGCGCCAGCAGCTGGGGACAGGGGGCGATCGAGCAGTACTTC.